The sequence of this TCR beta chain was determined in a study of cytomegalovirus exposure and HLA in healthy donors. Worth noting for this clone: Antigen: not known.

The V gene's germline CDR1 is KGHSH and CDR2 LQKENI. V lost 5 bases and J lost 4; bases outside the gene matches: 6. This CDR3 spans 15 amino acids. Study outcomes and limitations: Near-uniform donor sequencing depth was presumed by presence/absence analyses.

PCR was performed using 60 Vbeta and 13 Jbeta primers. Generated by immunoSEQ multiplex PCR, the TCRdb table keeps only in-frame clones and is missing some. The table records 80,000 or so clones, around three quarters of them present only once. The material sequenced was PBMCs. This receptor was obtained from a man aged 40-55 years in good health and CMV-seronegative. V usage is TRBV18 and J usage is TRBJ2-1; 9 positions agree with TRBD1. The CDR3 sequence: CASSYNRGQYNEQFF. For the CDR3, the DNA is TGTGCCAGCTCATATAACAGGGGGCAGTACAATGAGCAGTTCTTC.